This T cell receptor (beta chain) was obtained from a study of blood T cell repertoires in COVID-19. This clone was counted only a few times. Method: immunoSEQ multiplex PCR; TCRdb's copy keeps in-frame clones and lacks some. Here the sample spans 260,000 or so clones, about nine tenths being singletons. This CDR3 spans 13 amino acids. Germline V gene lookup returns CDR1 SNHLY and CDR2 FYNNEI. V gave up 7 bases and J gave up 1 base, with 10 bases separating them. The chain recombines TRBV2 with TRBJ1-1, with D possibly matching TRBD1 (6 bases). The sequence came from a man younger than 35 who had recovered from COVID-19. The sequenced sample consisted of PBMCs or T cells enriched from blood (not recorded which). CDR3 coding DNA: TGTGCCAGCAATACAGGGACGAACACTGAAGCTTTCTTT. As protein: CASNTGTNTEAFF.